This TCR beta chain was identified in a study of control samples from healthy donors and cancer patients. This clone has only one observation. Profiling relied on immunoSEQ multiplex PCR, and the TCRdb table lists in-frame clones only, not all of them. The top ten hold 1.5% of the sample, which has under 200,000 clones, roughly 89% seen once. CDR1 and CDR2 from the germline V gene are SGHNT and YYREEE (reference sequence). The CDR3 loop spans 14 amino acids. J lost 6 bases, V lost 0 bases, and 4 bases had no gene match. The TCR comes from a woman in her thirties in good health. Specimen: blood. The rearrangement links TRBV5-4 to TRBJ1-1, with TRBD1 identical over 8 bases. The DNA of the CDR3 is TGTGCCAGCAGCTTGGACAGGGGGAGGTCTGAAGCTTTCTTT. This sequence encodes CASSLDRGRSEAFF.